Presented here are 16 T cell receptor beta chains from one specimen sequenced in a study of cytomegalovirus exposure and HLA in healthy donors. In the PCR, 60 Vbeta and 13 Jbeta primers were used. The data were produced by immunoSEQ multiplex PCR, yet TCRdb's version contains in-frame clones alone and is incomplete. This table has 150,000 to 200,000 clones, 80% appearing once. The specimen was PBMCs. These receptors came from a woman in her thirties or forties in good health and CMV-seronegative.

V gene TRBV5-4 combines with J gene TRBJ1-2, with 8 bases that match TRBD1. Germline CDR1 and CDR2: SGHNT and YYREEE (reference sequence). CDR3 length: 12 residues. Trimming cost V 4 bases and J 8 bases; bases outside gene matches: 4. The CDR3 DNA follows: TGTGCCAGCAGCCTGGACAGGGAAGGCTACACCTTC. Translating gives CASSLDREGYTF.

Here the CDR3 reads CASTPLGGRQETQYF. The CDR3 bases are TGTGCCAGCACCCCCCTCGGGGGTCGCCAAGAGACCCAGTACTTC. V gene TRBV11-3 combines with J gene TRBJ2-5, with D possibly TRBD2 on 6 matching bases. Germline CDR1 SGHNT, CDR2 YENEEA. This CDR3 contains 15 residues. The germline V and J ends were trimmed by 7 bases and 1 base, with 16 bases remaining between them.

V usage is TRBV2 and J usage is TRBJ2-5; D possibly corresponds to TRBD1 (5 bases). The germline V gene encodes CDR1 SNHLY and CDR2 FYNNEI. This CDR3 spans 16 amino acids. Trimming shortened V by 4 bases and J by 5 bases, and 20 bases separated the two germline ends. In DNA, the CDR3 is TGTGCCAGCAGTGCCGATTCAGGGAACGCACGGGAGACCCAGTACTTC. This sequence encodes CASSADSGNARETQYF.

The gene calls are TRBV6-1 and TRBJ2-1; D unresolved. V was clipped by 6 bases and J by 1 base, with 10 bases between them. This CDR3 is 14 amino acids long. Germline CDR1 and CDR2: MNHNS and SASEGT. The CDR3 DNA reads TGTGCCAGCAGACCAGAGGCTTCCTACAATGAGCAGTTCTTC. Its protein product is CASRPEASYNEQFF.

The genes are TRBV5-6 and TRBJ1-2, with D unresolved. Germline CDR1 is SGHDT and CDR2 is YYEEEE. Trimming pared 3 bases from V and 0 bases from J, leaving 9 bases between. The CDR3 totals 14 residues. CDR3 DNA sequence: TGTGCCAGCAGCTCTGGCCTAGCTAACTATGGCTACACCTTC. Translated: CASSSGLANYGYTF.

The rearrangement joins TRBV28 to TRBJ2-1, with 11 nucleotides matching TRBD2. CDR1 is MDHEN, CDR2 SYDVKM, per germline. The CDR3 has 17 residues. V lost 6 bases, J lost 0 bases, and 7 bases stayed unmatched. The CDR3 loop is CASRGTSGGSSYNEQFF. DNA for the CDR3: TGTGCCAGCAGGGGCACTAGCGGGGGTAGCTCCTACAATGAGCAGTTCTTC. The full variable domain, completed using reference TRBV28 and TRBJ2-1, is DVKVTQSSRYLVKRTGEKVFLECVQDMDHENMFWYRQDPGLGLRLIYFSYDVKMKEKGDIPEGYSVSREKKERFSLILESASTNQTSMYLCASRGTSGGSSYNEQFFGPGTRLTVL.

This chain connects TRBV19 to TRBJ1-2; 8 bases line up with TRBD1. CDR3 size: 16 residues. V shed 5 bases, J shed 5 bases, and the junction held 13 bases outside the gene matches. Germline V gene lookup returns CDR1 LNHDA and CDR2 SQIVND (reference sequence). CDR3 sequence reads: CASSGLLDRALYGYTF. In DNA, the CDR3 is TGTGCCAGTAGTGGCCTTTTGGACAGGGCTTTGTATGGCTACACCTTC.

V usage is TRBV2 and J usage is TRBJ2-1; 8 nucleotides match TRBD1. This CDR3 is 14 amino acids long. Losses at the gene ends were 6 bases for V and 7 bases for J; bases not matched to a gene: 8. CDR1 is SNHLY, CDR2 FYNNEI, per germline. CDR3 protein: CASRLDRARNEQFF. The CDR3 region has the DNA TGTGCCAGCAGACTGGACAGGGCAAGGAATGAGCAGTTCTTC.

The rearrangement joins TRBV7-2 to TRBJ1-4; 8 positions agree with TRBD1. The CDR3 consists of 14 residues. With V trimmed by 3 bases and J by 7 bases, 4 bases remained unmatched. Germline values: CDR1 SGHTA, CDR2 FQGNSA. In DNA, the CDR3 is TGTGCCAGCAGCTTTACAGGGGGTGGTGAAAAACTGTTTTTT. Translating gives CASSFTGGGEKLFF.

The chain uses TRBV28 and TRBJ1-2; 12 bases map to TRBD1. This CDR3 contains 17 residues. J gave up 4 bases and V 5 bases, and 11 bases lay outside the gene matches. Germline values: CDR1 MDHEN, CDR2 SYDVKM. The CDR3 loop reads CASSETHGTGGFYGYTF. The CDR3 nucleotides read TGTGCCAGCAGTGAGACCCACGGGACAGGGGGCTTCTATGGCTACACCTTC.

This sequence joins TRBV6-5 and TRBJ1-1; TRBD1 is a possible D gene (6 bases). Trimming pared 7 bases from V and 2 bases from J, leaving 14 bases between. The CDR3 contains 14 residues. Germline V lookup: CDR1 MNHEY, CDR2 SVGAGI. CDR3 in DNA: TGTGCCAGCATCGGAGGACAGTTAAACACTGAAGCTTTCTTT. Translation: CASIGGQLNTEAFF.

V is TRBV6-5 and J is TRBJ1-5; 8 bases match TRBD1. This CDR3 is built from 15 residues. The germline CDR1 and CDR2 sequences are MNHEY and SVGAGI. V was clipped by 6 bases and J by 0 bases; unmatched bases: 4. This CDR3 reads CASSWDRSSNQPQHF. The CDR3 DNA is TGTGCCAGCAGCTGGGACAGGTCTAGCAATCAGCCCCAGCATTTT.

V is TRBV2 and J is TRBJ2-2; D may be TRBD2 (7 bases). Trimming took off 4 bases at V and 6 bases at J, with 15 bases between the two ends. The CDR3 spans 15 residues. Germline CDR1 reads SNHLY; CDR2 reads FYNNEI. CDR3 nucleotides: TGTGCCAGCAGTGCGGAGGGGGGGCGGTCCGGGGAGCTGTTTTTT. Translating it yields CASSAEGGRSGELFF.

The chain recombines TRBV19 with TRBJ2-2; D unclear. Trimming left V 5 bases short and J 1 base short, with 11 bases between. CDR3 length: 15 residues. CDR1 LNHDA and CDR2 SQIVND come from the germline V gene (reference sequence). The CDR3: CASSSNRWNTGELFF. The DNA for the CDR3 is TGTGCCAGTAGTTCAAACAGATGGAACACCGGGGAGCTGTTTTTT.

The rearrangement links TRBV4-2 to TRBJ2-5; D is perhaps TRBD2 (6 bases). Per germline, CDR1 LGHNA and CDR2 YNFKEQ. V was cut by 0 bases and J by 0 bases, with 17 bases left in between. The CDR3 length is 18 residues. The chain's CDR3 is CASSQDQGRRADQETQYF. The DNA for the CDR3 is TGTGCCAGCAGCCAAGATCAAGGGAGGCGGGCAGACCAAGAGACCCAGTACTTC.

This clone was observed a few times. The chain employs TRBV7-2 and TRBJ1-2, with D unresolved. V was shortened by 5 bases and J by 6 bases, with 16 bases between the two germline ends. Germline V lookup: CDR1 SGHTA, CDR2 FQGNSA. The CDR3 sequence is 14 residues long. CDR3 bases: TGTGCCAGCAGCCGCAGGCGCCTCGGGGATGGCTACACCTTC. It is translated as CASSRRRLGDGYTF. The entire variable domain, with the rest obtained from reference TRBV7-2 and TRBJ1-2, is as follows: GAGVSQSPSNKVTEKGKDVELRCDPISGHTALYWYRQSLGQGLEFLIYFQGNSAPDKSGLPSDRFSAERTGGSVSTLTIQRTQQEDSAVYLCASSRRRLGDGYTFGSGTRLTVV.